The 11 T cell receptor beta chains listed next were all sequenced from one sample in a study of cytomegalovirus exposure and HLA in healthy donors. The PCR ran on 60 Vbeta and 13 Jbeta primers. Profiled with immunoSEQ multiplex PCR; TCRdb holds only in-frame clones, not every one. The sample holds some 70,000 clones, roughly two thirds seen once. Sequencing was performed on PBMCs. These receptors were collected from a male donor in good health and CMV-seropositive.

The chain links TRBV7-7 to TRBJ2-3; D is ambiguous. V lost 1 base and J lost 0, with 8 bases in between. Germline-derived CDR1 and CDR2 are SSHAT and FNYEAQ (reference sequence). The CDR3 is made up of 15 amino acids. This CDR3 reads CASSLGQSSTDTQYF. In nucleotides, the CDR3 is TGTGCCAGCAGCTTAGGGCAGTCTAGCACAGATACGCAGTATTTT.

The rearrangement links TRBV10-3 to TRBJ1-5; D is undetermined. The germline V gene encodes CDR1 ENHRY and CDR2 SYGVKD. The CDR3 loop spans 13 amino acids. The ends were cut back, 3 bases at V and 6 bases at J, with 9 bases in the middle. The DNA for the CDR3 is TGTGCCATCAGTGATGAGGTTTTTCAGCCCCAGCATTTT. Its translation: CAISDEVFQPQHF.

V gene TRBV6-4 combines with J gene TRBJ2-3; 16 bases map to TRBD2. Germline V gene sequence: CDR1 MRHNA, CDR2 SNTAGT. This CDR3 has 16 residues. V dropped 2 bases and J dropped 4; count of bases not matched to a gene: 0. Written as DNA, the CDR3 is TGTGCCAGCAGTGACGGGACTAGCGGGGGGGCAGATACGCAGTATTTT. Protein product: CASSDGTSGGADTQYF.

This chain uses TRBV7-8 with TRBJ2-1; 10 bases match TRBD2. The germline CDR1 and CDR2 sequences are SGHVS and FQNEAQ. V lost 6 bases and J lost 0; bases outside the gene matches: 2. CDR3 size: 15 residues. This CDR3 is CASRASGGSYNEQFF. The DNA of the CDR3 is TGTGCCAGCAGGGCTAGCGGGGGCTCCTACAATGAGCAGTTCTTC.

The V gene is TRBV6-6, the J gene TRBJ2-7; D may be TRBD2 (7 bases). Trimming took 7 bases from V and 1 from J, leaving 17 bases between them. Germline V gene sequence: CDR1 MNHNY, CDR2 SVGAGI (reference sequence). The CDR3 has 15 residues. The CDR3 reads CASTKGGGESYEQYF. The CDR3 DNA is TGTGCCAGCACCAAAGGGGGAGGGGAGTCCTACGAGCAGTACTTC.

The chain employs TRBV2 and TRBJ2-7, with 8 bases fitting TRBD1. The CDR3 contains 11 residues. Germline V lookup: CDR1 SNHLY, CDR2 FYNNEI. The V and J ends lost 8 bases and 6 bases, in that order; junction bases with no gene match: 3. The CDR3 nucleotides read TGTGCCAGCGGACAGGGCTCCGAGCAGTACTTC. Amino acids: CASGQGSEQYF.

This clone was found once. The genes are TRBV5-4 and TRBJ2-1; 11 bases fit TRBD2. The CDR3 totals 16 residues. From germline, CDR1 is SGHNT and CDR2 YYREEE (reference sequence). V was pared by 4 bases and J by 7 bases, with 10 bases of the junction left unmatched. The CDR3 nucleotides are TGTGCCAGCAGCCCAGATAGCGGGAGGGGTGAGAATGAGCAGTTCTTC. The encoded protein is CASSPDSGRGENEQFF.

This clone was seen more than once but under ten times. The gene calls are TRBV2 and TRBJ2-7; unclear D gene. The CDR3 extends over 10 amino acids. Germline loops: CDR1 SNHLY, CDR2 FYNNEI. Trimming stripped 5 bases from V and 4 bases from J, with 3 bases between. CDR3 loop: CASSRYEQYF. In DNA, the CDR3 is TGTGCCAGCAGTCGGTACGAGCAGTACTTC.

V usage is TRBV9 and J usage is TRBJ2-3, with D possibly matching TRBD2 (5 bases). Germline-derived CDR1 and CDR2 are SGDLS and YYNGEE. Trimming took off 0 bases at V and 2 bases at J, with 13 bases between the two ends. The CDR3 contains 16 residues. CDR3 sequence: CASSVDLGELTDTQYF. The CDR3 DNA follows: TGTGCCAGCAGCGTAGACCTGGGAGAGCTCACAGATACGCAGTATTTT.

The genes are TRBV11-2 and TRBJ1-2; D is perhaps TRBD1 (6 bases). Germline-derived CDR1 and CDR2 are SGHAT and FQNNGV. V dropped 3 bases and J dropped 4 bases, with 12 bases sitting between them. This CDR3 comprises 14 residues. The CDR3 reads CASSLGAHSYGYTF. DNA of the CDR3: TGTGCCAGCAGCTTGGGGGCGCATAGCTATGGCTACACCTTC.

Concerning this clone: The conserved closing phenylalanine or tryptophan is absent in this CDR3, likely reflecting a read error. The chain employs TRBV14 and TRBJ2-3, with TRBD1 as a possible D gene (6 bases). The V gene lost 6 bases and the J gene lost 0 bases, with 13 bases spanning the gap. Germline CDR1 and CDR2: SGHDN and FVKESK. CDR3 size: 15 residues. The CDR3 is CASRGTRTSTDTQYS. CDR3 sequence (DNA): TGTGCCAGCAGGGGGACACGGACTAGCACAGATACGCAGTATTCT.